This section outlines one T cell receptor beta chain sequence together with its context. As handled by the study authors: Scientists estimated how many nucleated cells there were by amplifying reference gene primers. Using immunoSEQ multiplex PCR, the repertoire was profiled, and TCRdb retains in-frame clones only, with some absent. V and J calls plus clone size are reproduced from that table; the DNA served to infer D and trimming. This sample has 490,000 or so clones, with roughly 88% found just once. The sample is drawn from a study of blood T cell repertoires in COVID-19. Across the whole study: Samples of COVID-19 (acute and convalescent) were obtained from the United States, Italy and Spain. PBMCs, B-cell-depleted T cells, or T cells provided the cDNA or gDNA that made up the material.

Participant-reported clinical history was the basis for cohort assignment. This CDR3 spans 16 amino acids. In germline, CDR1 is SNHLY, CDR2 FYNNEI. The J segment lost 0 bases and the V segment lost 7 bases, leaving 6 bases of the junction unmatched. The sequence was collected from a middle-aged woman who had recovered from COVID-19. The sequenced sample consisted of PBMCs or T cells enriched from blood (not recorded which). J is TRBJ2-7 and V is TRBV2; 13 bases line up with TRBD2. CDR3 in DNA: TGTGCCAGCAATAGACTAGCGGGAGGCCGCTCCTACGAGCAGTACTTC. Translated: CASNRLAGGRSYEQYF.